These 30 T cell receptor beta chains were all obtained from the same sample, sequenced in a study of OX40 agonist ivuxolimab in advanced cancers. The table came from immunoSEQ multiplex PCR; TCRdb's copy has only in-frame clones and leaves some out. This table has about 68,000 clones, approximately 89% appearing once. The sample consisted of CD4+ or CD8+ T cells sorted from blood, taken in a trial of the OX40 agonist ivuxolimab. The receptors were sampled from an adult with an advanced solid tumor such as melanoma, head and neck, liver or kidney cancer.

J is TRBJ2-7 and V is TRBV5-1, with 7 positions matching TRBD1. This CDR3 is 15 amino acids long. V lost 3 bases and J lost 2; bases outside the gene matches: 8. Germline CDR1 SGHRS, CDR2 YFSETQ. The CDR3 loop is CASSSQGEKAYEQYF. The CDR3 DNA follows: TGCGCCAGCAGCTCCCAGGGGGAGAAAGCCTACGAGCAGTACTTC.

This clone came up once. This chain uses TRBV14 with TRBJ2-1; D is uncertain. Germline assignment: CDR1 SGHDN and CDR2 FVKESK. The V gene lost 7 bases and the J gene lost 9 bases, with 10 bases spanning the gap. The CDR3 is 11 residues long. CDR3 DNA: TGTGCCAGCACCCTAGGTGGTGAGCAGTTCTTC. Its protein is CASTLGGEQFF.

The table lists this clone with a count of one. The chain joins TRBV6-5 to TRBJ2-7; perhaps TRBD1 as D (6 bases). Germline V lookup: CDR1 MNHEY, CDR2 SVGAGI. The CDR3 has 15 amino acids. The V gene lost 2 bases and the J gene lost 2 bases, with 13 bases spanning the gap. CDR3 in amino acids: CASSYKGGLPYEQYF. The CDR3 bases are TGTGCCAGCAGTTACAAAGGGGGATTACCCTACGAGCAGTACTTC.

This clone was recorded only once. V gene TRBV5-1 combines with J gene TRBJ2-3, with TRBD1 as a possible D gene (5 bases). Trimming stripped 2 bases from V and 2 bases from J, with 15 bases between. Germline V lookup: CDR1 SGHRS, CDR2 YFSETQ. The CDR3 runs 16 residues. DNA of the CDR3: TGCGCCAGCAGCTTATCAGGGCCCCTGTCCACAGATACGCAGTATTTT. It encodes CASSLSGPLSTDTQYF.

There are a few counts of this clone. The chain has TRBV28 and TRBJ2-5; D is possibly TRBD2 (5 bases). V shed 10 bases and J shed 3 bases, with 6 bases lying between them. This CDR3 is built from 10 residues. The germline gives CDR1 MDHEN, CDR2 SYDVKM. The CDR3 loop is CATREETQYF. DNA of the CDR3: TGTGCCACGCGGGAAGAGACCCAGTACTTC.

V usage is TRBV11-2 and J usage is TRBJ1-5, with 10 nucleotides matching TRBD1. Germline assignment: CDR1 SGHAT and CDR2 FQNNGV. The CDR3 has 15 residues. V shed 1 base, J shed 4 bases, and the junction held 1 base outside the gene matches. Here the CDR3 DNA reads TGTGCCAGCAGCTTAGGGGACAGGGGAAATCAGCCCCAGCATTTT. As protein: CASSLGDRGNQPQHF. The full variable domain, its missing parts supplied by reference TRBV11-2 and TRBJ1-5, is EAGVAQSPRYKIIEKRQSVAFWCNPISGHATLYWYQQILGQGPKLLIQFQNNGVVDDSQLPKDRFSAERLKGVDSTLKIQPAKLEDSAVYLCASSLGDRGNQPQHFGDGTRLSIL.

The chain joins TRBV7-9 to TRBJ1-1, with D tentatively TRBD1 (5 bases). There are 15 residues in the CDR3. Trimming left V 0 bases short and J 1 base short, with 9 bases between. Germline V gives CDR1 SEHNR, CDR2 FQNEAQ (reference sequence). DNA of the CDR3: TGTGCCAGCAGCTTAGCTGGGGCCCGGAACACTGAAGCTTTCTTT. It translates to CASSLAGARNTEAFF.

CDR3 in DNA: TGTGCCAGCAGCGGAGGGGAGGGTTCTCAGCCCCAGCATTTT. As protein: CASSGGEGSQPQHF. J is TRBJ1-5 and V is TRBV11-2, with a possible D match to TRBD1 (5 bases). CDR3 length: 14 amino acids. Germline V CDR1 and CDR2: SGHAT, FQNNGV. Trimming stripped 5 bases from V and 6 bases from J, with 14 bases between.

In DNA, the CDR3 is TGTGCCAGCAGCCCCGGGACTAGTAGGTCGGGGGAGCTGTTTTTT. Its translation is CASSPGTSRSGELFF. The rearrangement links TRBV5-6 to TRBJ2-2; 8 bases map to TRBD2. V was clipped by 4 bases and J by 8 bases; unmatched bases: 10. The CDR3 covers 15 residues. Germline V lookup: CDR1 SGHDT, CDR2 YYEEEE.

The chain employs TRBV7-9 and TRBJ1-5; D may be TRBD1 (5 bases). Trimming left V 5 bases short and J 6 bases short, with 17 bases between. The CDR3 is 15 amino acids. CDR1 is SEHNR and CDR2 is FQNEAQ in the germline V gene (reference sequence). The CDR3 DNA sequence: TGTGCCAGCAGCCCTGGGCAGGGAGAAGGTCAGCCCCAGCATTTT. This sequence encodes CASSPGQGEGQPQHF.

V usage is TRBV27 and J usage is TRBJ1-1, with TRBD1 matching 7 bases. After removal of 6 bases from V and 1 base from J, the junction contained 11 bases not matched to a gene. This CDR3 has 16 amino acids. Germline values: CDR1 MNHEY, CDR2 SMNVEV (reference sequence). CDR3 nucleotide sequence: TGTGCCAGCAGCCGCCACCCAGACAGGGCGAACACTGAAGCTTTCTTT. It encodes CASSRHPDRANTEAFF.

V usage is TRBV18 and J usage is TRBJ2-7, with a weak D call TRBD1 (6 bases). The CDR3 runs to 15 residues. Germline V gene sequence: CDR1 KGHSH, CDR2 LQKENI. Trimming pared 0 bases from V and 3 bases from J, leaving 12 bases between. CDR3 DNA: TGTGCCAGCTCACCACCCGGTGGGGGCAGCTACGAGCAGTACTTC. It is translated as CASSPPGGGSYEQYF. Full variable domain (outside the CDR3, taken from reference TRBV18 and TRBJ2-7): NAGVMQNPRHLVRRRGQEARLRCSPMKGHSHVYWYRQLPEEGLKFMVYLQKENIIDESGMPKERFSAEFPKEGPSILRIQQVVRGDSAAYFCASSPPGGGSYEQYFGPGTRLTVT.

The chain uses TRBV5-5 and TRBJ1-1; D gene unclear. Germline V lookup: CDR1 SGHKS, CDR2 YYEKEE (reference sequence). Trimming removed 2 bases at V and 0 bases at J, with 8 bases between. This CDR3 comprises 14 residues. Here the CDR3 DNA reads TGTGCCAGCAGCTTACGGGTTCTGAACACTGAAGCTTTCTTT. Amino acids: CASSLRVLNTEAFF. Looking up the rest from reference TRBV5-5 and TRBJ1-1 gives the full variable domain: DAGVTQSPTHLIKTRGQQVTLRCSPISGHKSVSWYQQVLGQGPQFIFQYYEKEERGRGNFPDRFSARQFPNYSSELNVNALLLGDSALYLCASSLRVLNTEAFFGQGTRLTVV.

This sequence joins TRBV10-3 and TRBJ2-3; TRBD1 matches at 10 bases. V was pared by 6 bases and J by 8 bases, with 11 bases of the junction left unmatched. The CDR3 has 15 residues. Germline CDR1 is ENHRY and CDR2 is SYGVKD. The CDR3 reads CAIRGTGESEGTQYF. As DNA, the CDR3 is TGTGCCATCAGAGGGACAGGGGAGTCCGAGGGTACGCAGTATTTT.

This rearrangement joins TRBV18 to TRBJ2-5; D possibly corresponds to TRBD1 (6 bases). The germline V gene has CDR1 KGHSH and CDR2 LQKENI. The CDR3 runs to 13 residues. The V end was cut by 3 bases, the J end by 5 bases, with 10 bases between. The CDR3 DNA follows: TGTGCCAGCTCACCCAACAGGGACGAGACCCAGTACTTC. This translates into CASSPNRDETQYF.

This clone came up once. The CDR3 loop is CASSIVGTGYGYTF. CDR3 DNA sequence: TGTGCCAGTAGTATAGTGGGCACCGGCTATGGCTACACCTTC. The chain uses TRBV19 and TRBJ1-2, with no clear D. In germline, CDR1 is LNHDA, CDR2 SQIVND (reference sequence). V lost 1 base and J 4 bases, leaving 10 bases between the germline ends. The CDR3 runs 14 residues. Complete variable domain (other parts from reference TRBV19 and TRBJ1-2): DGGITQSPKYLFRKEGQNVTLSCEQNLNHDAMYWYRQDPGQGLRLIYYSQIVNDFQKGDIAEGYSVSREKKESFPLTVTSAQKNPTAFYLCASSIVGTGYGYTFGSGTRLTVV.

V is TRBV18 and J is TRBJ2-7; 10 positions match TRBD1. V was clipped by 6 bases and J by 4 bases; unmatched bases: 9. This CDR3 is built from 15 residues. The germline CDR1 and CDR2 sequences are KGHSH and LQKENI. The CDR3 here is CASSPGTGAKYEQYF. CDR3 bases: TGTGCCAGCTCCCCAGGGACAGGGGCAAAATACGAGCAGTACTTC.

This chain uses TRBV7-3 with TRBJ2-5; D unclear. CDR1 is SGHTA, CDR2 FQGTGA, per germline. V shed 1 base and J shed 1 base, with 13 bases lying between them. CDR3 length: 16 amino acids. CDR3 bases: TGTGCCAGCAGCTTAAGGTCCCCCGGTAGCCAAGAGACCCAGTACTTC. It is translated as CASSLRSPGSQETQYF.

The rearrangement uses TRBV7-3 and TRBJ2-5; 11 bases map to TRBD2. Germline CDR1 SGHTA, CDR2 FQGTGA. The CDR3 length is 14 residues. J lost 5 bases, V lost 5 bases, and 4 bases had no gene match. CDR3: CASSRSGRAETQYF. The CDR3 nucleotides read TGTGCCAGCAGCCGTAGCGGGAGGGCCGAGACCCAGTACTTC.

The CDR3 DNA is TGCGCCAGCAGCCCGCGACAGTTTATGAGTCCCGGGGAGCTGTTTTTT. Translated, it gives CASSPRQFMSPGELFF. This sequence joins TRBV5-1 and TRBJ2-2; tentatively, D is TRBD1 (5 bases). The CDR3 is 16 amino acids. Germline CDR1 is SGHRS and CDR2 is YFSETQ. V was pared by 4 bases and J by 6 bases, with 19 bases between.

This clone has just one count. V gene TRBV14 combines with J gene TRBJ2-3; 7 nucleotides line up with TRBD2. This CDR3 comprises 14 residues. Germline V gene data show CDR1 as SGHDN and CDR2 as FVKESK. V shed 7 bases and J 0 bases; nucleotides not matched to a gene: 4. As DNA, the CDR3 is TGTGCCAGCATGGGGAGGGAGAGCACAGATACGCAGTATTTT. This encodes CASMGRESTDTQYF.

The rearrangement joins TRBV7-2 to TRBJ2-2, with D possibly TRBD1 on 6 matching bases. Trimming stripped 5 bases from V and 3 bases from J, with 16 bases between. Looked up from germline, CDR1 is SGHTA and CDR2 is FQGNSA. The CDR3 totals 16 residues. The CDR3 nucleotides read TGTGCCAGCAGCGCACATTCAGGGGCTGACACCGGGGAGCTGTTTTTT. It translates to CASSAHSGADTGELFF.

This clone has just one count. This chain uses TRBV2 with TRBJ1-4; TRBD1 is a possible D gene (6 bases). The V end lost 2 bases, the J end lost 8 bases, and 15 bases lay between the germline ends. Germline V gives CDR1 SNHLY, CDR2 FYNNEI. The CDR3 is 15 amino acids. In DNA, the CDR3 is TGTGCCAGCAGTGAAAATGCACAGGGTGAAGAAAAACTGTTTTTT. Its translation is CASSENAQGEEKLFF.

The chain recombines TRBV4-3 with TRBJ2-1; perhaps D is TRBD1 or TRBD2 (5 bases each). CDR1 LGHNA and CDR2 YSLEER come from the germline V gene. There are 17 residues in the CDR3. The ends were cut back, 0 bases at V and 0 bases at J, with 12 bases in the middle. The CDR3, as DNA: TGCGCCAGCAGCCAAGATGGGGGAGTAGGCTCCTACAATGAGCAGTTCTTC. Protein: CASSQDGGVGSYNEQFF.

The rearrangement uses TRBV5-1 and TRBJ2-1, with TRBD1 matching over 8 bases. Germline CDR1 SGHRS, CDR2 YFSETQ. V lost 0 bases to trimming and J lost 8 bases; unmatched junction nucleotides: 10. The CDR3 contains 16 residues. CDR3 region: CASSLAPTGVIDEQFF. DNA of the CDR3: TGCGCCAGCAGCTTGGCTCCGACAGGGGTTATTGATGAGCAGTTCTTC. The whole variable domain, filled in from reference TRBV5-1 and TRBJ2-1, reads KAGVTQTPRYLIKTRGQQVTLSCSPISGHRSVSWYQQTPGQGLQFLFEYFSETQRNKGNFPGRFSGRQFSNSRSEMNVSTLELGDSALYLCASSLAPTGVIDEQFFGPGTRLTVL.

The chain has TRBV9 and TRBJ2-1; 8 bases fit TRBD1. The CDR3 is 17 residues long. Germline V lookup: CDR1 SGDLS, CDR2 YYNGEE. After removal of 0 bases from V and 8 bases from J, the junction contained 13 bases not matched to a gene. The CDR3 region is CASSVAAPGRGHDEQFF. The CDR3 DNA is TGTGCCAGCAGCGTAGCGGCCCCGGGCAGGGGGCATGATGAGCAGTTCTTC.

The rearrangement uses TRBV7-8 and TRBJ2-7; D remains ambiguous. The CDR3 loop spans 12 amino acids. Germline CDR1 and CDR2: SGHVS and FQNEAQ. With 5 bases removed from V and 4 bases from J, the gap between germline ends came to 9 bases. The CDR3 sequence is CASSVGWYEQYF. The CDR3 coding sequence is TGTGCCAGCAGCGTAGGGTGGTACGAGCAGTACTTC.

The chain recombines TRBV6-6 with TRBJ1-5; D may be TRBD1 (6 bases). Trimming removed 6 bases at V and 4 bases at J, with 16 bases between. This CDR3 is built from 15 residues. The germline CDR1 and CDR2 sequences are MNHNY and SVGAGI (reference sequence). This CDR3 reads CASSPSGVGNQPQHF. For the CDR3, the DNA is TGTGCCAGCAGCCCCTCAGGGGTAGGGAATCAGCCCCAGCATTTT.

The sample holds a few counts of this clone. This sequence joins TRBV11-3 and TRBJ2-1, with D perhaps matching TRBD2 (5 bases). V lost 2 bases to trimming and J lost 0 bases, with 8 bases between them. This CDR3 region has 15 residues. CDR1 SGHNT and CDR2 YENEEA come from the germline V gene. The CDR3, as DNA: TGTGCCAGCAGCTTAAAGCGGAGCTCCTACAATGAGCAGTTCTTC. Its protein is CASSLKRSSYNEQFF.

This clone was detected a few times. This chain uses TRBV2 with TRBJ1-1; no reliable D call. The germline V and J ends were trimmed by 6 bases and 0 bases, with 8 bases remaining between them. The CDR3 sequence is 13 residues long. Germline lookup yields CDR1 SNHLY and CDR2 FYNNEI. The CDR3 loop is CASRLEMNTEAFF. The CDR3 coding sequence is TGTGCCAGCAGACTCGAAATGAACACTGAAGCTTTCTTT. Using reference TRBV2 and TRBJ1-1 for the parts outside the CDR3, the full variable domain is EPEVTQTPSHQVTQMGQEVILRCVPISNHLYFYWYRQILGQKVEFLVSFYNNEISEKSEIFDDQFSVERPDGSNFTLKIRSTKLEDSAMYFCASRLEMNTEAFFGQGTRLTVV.